Included here is one T cell receptor beta chain sequence, with context. Its antigen is currently unknown. The CDR3 has 15 residues. V lost 6 bases, J lost 3 bases, and 11 bases stayed unmatched. The V gene's germline CDR1 is SQVTM and CDR2 ANQGSEA. The data are from a study of cytomegalovirus exposure and HLA in healthy donors. Study outcomes and limitations: Clusters of TCRs from the first cohort tended to co-occur in the 90 to 150 validation repertoires (as a later analysis found).

Profiled with immunoSEQ multiplex PCR; TCRdb holds only in-frame clones, not every one. The sample includes some 170,000 clones, 85% of them seen just once. Sequencing was performed on PBMCs. The origin of this receptor is a man aged 30 to 45 in good health and CMV-seropositive. The rearrangement uses TRBV29-1 and TRBJ2-1; 7 nucleotides agree with TRBD1. CDR3 residues: CSVGPGGAFYNEQFF. CDR3 bases: TGCAGCGTCGGACCAGGGGGTGCGTTCTACAATGAGCAGTTCTTC.